The clone carrying this TCR beta chain was observed a single time. The target antigen is unknown. The assay was immunoSEQ multiplex PCR, and TCRdb's table has in-frame clones only and misses some. The table includes roughly 38,000 clones, roughly 79% detected once. The record originates from a study of a mutant IDH1 vaccine in newly diagnosed glioma. Study background: The initiation of vaccination occurred 4-6 weeks after radiotherapy alone, or with temozolomide cycles. Mean patient age was around 40 years; approximately 62% were male and about 38% female. The therapy given earlier, which was standard therapy, consisted of radiotherapy, temozolomide, or both, and most of the patients received both.

Time point defined: week 23, last vaccination. With topical imiquimod, each dose of the vaccine consisted of 300 ug of mutant IDH1 20-mer peptide. Trimming pared 6 bases from V and 4 bases from J, leaving 13 bases between. The CDR3 is made up of 13 amino acids. Per the germline V gene, CDR1 is SQVTM and CDR2 is ANQGSEA. The clonotype comes from a woman between 40 and 55 years old with glioma. Some clones in this sample may be carry-over from other donors' samples. The rearrangement joins TRBV29-1 to TRBJ1-5; D may be TRBD1 (5 bases). Sequences were derived from PBMCs, sampled from a glioma patient whose treatment included an IDH1 peptide vaccine. The CDR3 region is CSVGLGRNQPQHF. Here the CDR3 DNA reads TGCAGCGTGGGACTCGGGCGAAATCAGCCCCAGCATTTT.